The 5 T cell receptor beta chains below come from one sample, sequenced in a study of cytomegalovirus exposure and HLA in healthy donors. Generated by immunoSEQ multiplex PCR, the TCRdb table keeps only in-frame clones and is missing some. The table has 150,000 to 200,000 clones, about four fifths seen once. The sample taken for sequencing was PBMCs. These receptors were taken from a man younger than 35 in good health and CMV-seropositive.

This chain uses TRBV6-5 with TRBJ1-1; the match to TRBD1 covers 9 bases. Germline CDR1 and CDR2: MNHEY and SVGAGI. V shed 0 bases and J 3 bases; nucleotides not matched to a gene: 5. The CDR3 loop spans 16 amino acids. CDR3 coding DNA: TGTGCCAGCAGTTACTCGGGGGGACAGGGAGACACTGAAGCTTTCTTT. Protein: CASSYSGGQGDTEAFF.

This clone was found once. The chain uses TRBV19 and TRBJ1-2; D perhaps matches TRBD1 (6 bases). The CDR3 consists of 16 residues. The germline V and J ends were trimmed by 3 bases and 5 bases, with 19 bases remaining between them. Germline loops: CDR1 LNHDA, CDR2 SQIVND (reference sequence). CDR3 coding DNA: TGTGCCAGTAGTATGAGGGACACAGCGGCTAGGTATGGCTACACCTTC. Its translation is CASSMRDTAARYGYTF.

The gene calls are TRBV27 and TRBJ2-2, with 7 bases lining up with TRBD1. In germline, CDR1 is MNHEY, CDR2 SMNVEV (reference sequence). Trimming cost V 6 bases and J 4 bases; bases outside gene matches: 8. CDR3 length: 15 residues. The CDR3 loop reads CASRPMTGITGELFF. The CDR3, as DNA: TGTGCCAGCAGGCCGATGACAGGGATCACCGGGGAGCTGTTTTTT.

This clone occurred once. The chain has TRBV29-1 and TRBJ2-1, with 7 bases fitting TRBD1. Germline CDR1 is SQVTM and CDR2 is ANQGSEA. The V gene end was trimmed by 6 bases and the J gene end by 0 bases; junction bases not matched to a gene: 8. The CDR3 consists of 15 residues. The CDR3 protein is CSVGPTGSSYNEQFF. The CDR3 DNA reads TGCAGCGTGGGGCCGACAGGGTCCTCCTACAATGAGCAGTTCTTC.

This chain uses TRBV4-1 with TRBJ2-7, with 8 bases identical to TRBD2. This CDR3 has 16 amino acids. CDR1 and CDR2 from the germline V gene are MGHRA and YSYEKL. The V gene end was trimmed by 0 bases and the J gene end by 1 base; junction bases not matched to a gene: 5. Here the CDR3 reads CASSQESIAGSYEQYF. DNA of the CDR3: TGCGCCAGCAGCCAAGAGTCCATAGCGGGATCCTACGAGCAGTACTTC.